These T cell receptor beta chains were read from a single sample in a study of blood T cell dynamics during melanoma immunotherapy. Using immunoSEQ multiplex PCR, the repertoire was profiled, and TCRdb retains in-frame clones only, with some absent. The profile covers 9,500 to 13,000 clones, with around 89% appearing a single time and 10% taken by the ten largest. Sequences were derived from blood, sampled from a patient treated with checkpoint blockade. The source of these receptors is a human donor with melanoma. The CDR3 runs from the conserved cysteine through the conserved F or W. A D gene is named only where the DNA matches it firmly. The size entry is marked missing in some rows and otherwise reads once, few, many or a size class.

size,J,V,D,CDR3,DNA
-,TRBJ1-2,TRBV2,TRBD1,CASSDRGVYGYTF,TGTGCCAGCAGCGACAGGGGGGTCTATGGCTACACCTTC
once,TRBJ1-6,TRBV5-1,TRBD1,CASSSSGQGSSYNSPLHF,TGCGCCAGCAGCTCCTCAGGACAGGGAAGCTCCTATAATTCACCCCTCCACTTT
-,TRBJ1-2,TRBV11-1,-,CASSRTGQTYGYTF,TGTGCCAGCAGCCGAACAGGACAGACCTATGGCTACACCTTC
-,TRBJ2-5,TRBV11-2,TRBD2,CASSQSGGEETQYF,TGTGCCAGCAGCCAAAGCGGGGGGGAGGAGACCCAGTACTTC
-,TRBJ2-5,TRBV4-1,TRBD2,CASSQEKLAGGLETQYF,TGCGCCAGCAGCCAAGAAAAGCTAGCGGGGGGGCTTGAGACCCAGTACTTC
once,TRBJ2-1,TRBV19,TRBD2,CASSLLAGANNEQFF,TGTGCCAGTAGTTTACTAGCGGGGGCCAACAATGAGCAGTTCTTC
-,TRBJ2-6,TRBV7-9,TRBD2,CASSTWGSGRPGGANVLTF,TGTGCCAGCAGCACCTGGGGTAGCGGGAGGCCTGGTGGGGCCAACGTCCTGACTTTC
-,TRBJ2-1,TRBV11-2,TRBD2,CASSRTSVGSYNEQFF,TGTGCCAGCAGCCGGACTAGCGTGGGCTCCTACAATGAGCAGTTCTTC
-,TRBJ1-6,TRBV5-8,-,CASSPGRLYNSPLHF,TGTGCCAGCAGCCCGGGACGCCTGTATAATTCACCCCTCCACTTT
-,TRBJ2-1,TRBV18,-,CASSLLSFSGQSSYNEQFF,TGTGCCAGCTCACTGTTATCGTTTAGCGGCCAAAGCTCCTACAATGAGCAGTTCTTC
once,TRBJ2-5,TRBV6-5,TRBD2,CASRREFRETQYF,TGTGCCAGCAGGCGGGAGTTTCGAGAGACCCAGTACTTC
-,TRBJ2-3,TRBV7-9,-,CASSPRVTDTQYF,TGTGCCAGCAGCCCCCGGGTCACAGATACGCAGTATTTT
-,TRBJ2-1,TRBV11-2,TRBD2,CASSFGGGGYNEQFF,TGTGCCAGCAGCTTTGGCGGGGGGGGCTACAATGAGCAGTTCTTC
-,TRBJ2-3,TRBV6-1,-,CASSEYARMTTDTQYF,TGTGCCAGCAGTGAATACGCCAGGATGACCACAGATACGCAGTATTTT
-,TRBJ2-2,TRBV10-3,-,CAISEGHGVTGELFF,TGTGCCATCAGTGAAGGGCACGGGGTCACCGGGGAGCTGTTTTTT
-,TRBJ1-2,TRBV11-2,TRBD1,CASSYTGTGTGYTF,TGTGCCAGCAGCTACACCGGGACAGGGACCGGCTACACCTTC
-,TRBJ2-2,TRBV18,-,CASSPRMGANTGELFF,TGTGCCAGCTCACCACGGATGGGGGCGAACACCGGGGAGCTGTTTTTT
-,TRBJ2-3,TRBV6-4,-,CASSDGGATDTQYF,TGTGCCAGCAGTGACGGGGGGGCCACAGATACGCAGTATTTT
-,TRBJ1-3,TRBV18,-,CASSPIGGVGNTIYF,TGTGCCAGCTCACCAATCGGAGGGGTCGGAAACACCATATATTTT
-,TRBJ2-4,TRBV15,-,CATSRAYSGLAKNIQYF,TGTGCCACCAGCAGGGCATATTCGGGGTTAGCCAAAAACATTCAGTACTTC
-,TRBJ2-2,TRBV9,TRBD2,CASSPLAGAGGELFF,TGTGCCAGCAGCCCTCTAGCGGGAGCAGGCGGGGAGCTGTTTTTT
-,TRBJ1-4,TRBV18,-,CASSPIGTTNEKLFF,TGTGCCAGCTCACCAATAGGGACAACTAATGAAAAACTGTTTTTT
-,TRBJ2-7,TRBV30,TRBD1,CAWSRTGLSYEQYF,TGTGCCTGGAGCCGGACAGGGCTCTCCTACGAGCAGTACTTC
-,TRBJ2-2,TRBV6-1,-,CASSAIKQGGTGELFF,TGTGCCAGCAGTGCCATTAAACAGGGCGGCACCGGGGAGCTGTTTTTT
-,TRBJ1-2,TRBV14,-,CASSPTGRARNYGYTF,TGTGCCAGCAGCCCCACCGGGAGGGCCCGTAACTATGGCTACACCTTC
-,TRBJ2-1,TRBV6-5,-,CASRSRDRSYNEQFF,TGTGCCAGCCGTTCCAGGGATAGGTCCTACAATGAGCAGTTCTTC
once,TRBJ2-3,TRBV9,-,CASSARTDTQYF,TGTGCCAGCAGCGCCCGGACAGATACGCAGTATTTT
-,TRBJ1-4,TRBV7-2,-,CASSLSQGDGEKLFF,TGTGCCAGCAGCTTGTCCCAGGGTGATGGTGAAAAACTGTTTTTT
once,TRBJ2-1,TRBV2,-,CASGMGGAYNEQFF,TGTGCCAGCGGGATGGGCGGGGCCTACAATGAGCAGTTCTTC
-,TRBJ1-1,TRBV6-4,-,CASSYQGSTEAFF,TGTGCCAGCAGTTATCAAGGGAGCACTGAAGCTTTCTTT
-,TRBJ1-3,TRBV11-2,-,CASSSSLMGNTIYF,TGTGCCAGCAGCTCCTCCCTTATGGGAAACACCATATATTTT
-,TRBJ2-3,TRBV11-2,-,CASSPRGHFTDTQYF,TGTGCCAGCAGCCCTCGGGGGCATTTCACAGATACGCAGTATTTT
-,TRBJ2-3,TRBV19,TRBD1,CASIRDRGGTDTQYF,TGTGCCAGTATTCGGGACAGGGGGGGCACAGATACGCAGTATTTT
-,TRBJ2-3,TRBV11-2,TRBD1,CASSFTQGSTDTQYF,TGTGCCAGCAGCTTCACACAGGGGAGCACAGATACGCAGTATTTT
-,TRBJ2-3,TRBV11-2,-,CASSRISDTQYF,TGTGCCAGCAGCCGGATTTCAGATACGCAGTATTTT
once,TRBJ2-1,TRBV2,-,CASSGRSFNEQFF,TGTGCCAGCAGTGGGAGAAGTTTCAATGAGCAGTTCTTC
large,TRBJ1-5,TRBV4-1,-,CASSQVRGQPQHF,TGCGCCAGCAGCCAAGTACGGGGCCAGCCCCAGCATTTT
-,TRBJ2-2,TRBV11-3,-,CASSLGDTYTGELFF,TGTGCCAGCAGCTTAGGGGACACCTACACCGGGGAGCTGTTTTTT
-,TRBJ2-3,TRBV7-3,-,CASSLKGDTQYF,TGTGCCAGCAGCTTAAAAGGCGATACGCAGTATTTT
-,TRBJ1-6,TRBV30,TRBD1,CAWDRTRGLNSPLHF,TGTGCCTGGGACCGAACCAGGGGGCTTAATTCACCCCTCCACTTT
-,TRBJ1-1,TRBV30,-,CAWSEGVTEAFF,TGTGCCTGGAGTGAGGGGGTAACTGAAGCTTTCTTT
-,TRBJ1-3,TRBV6-5,-,CASSKIGGAGNTIYF,TGTGCCAGCAGCAAAATAGGGGGAGCTGGAAACACCATATATTTT
-,TRBJ2-2,TRBV19,TRBD2,CASSKGSGRRTGELFF,TGTGCCAGTAGTAAGGGGAGCGGGAGGCGGACCGGGGAGCTGTTTTTT